This TCR beta chain was sequenced for a study of identical twins. Study-wide results and limits: Cord blood beta clonotypes that were abundant carried fewer insertions, and memory repertoires showed no such trend. Where out-of-frame alpha sequences were twin-shared, they showed excess low generation probability.

cDNA molecules carried unique molecular identifiers, and template switching added a universal primer site. TCRdb re-derived calls from the 5' RACE reads in MiXCR, one entry per CDR3 protein. The sample yields about 190,000 distinct CDR3 sequences, roughly 15% seen once. In this sample, this clonotype turned up a few times. The target antigen is unknown. The CDR3 extends over 17 amino acids. V was pared by 5 bases and J by 5 bases, with 13 bases of the junction left unmatched. Germline values: CDR1 SGHVS, CDR2 FNYEAQ. This sample was also put to use in a study of T cells expressing NK-cell markers. That work adds: The contribution of dominant NKG2C+ clonotypes to CD8+ T cells in about 6 donors was roughly 1.0-7.5%.

Material: CD8+ T cells sorted from blood. The rearrangement joins TRBV7-6 to TRBJ2-5, with TRBD2 identical over 11 bases. This receptor was taken from a woman between 18 and 29 years old in good health. DNA of the CDR3: TGTGCCAGCAGCGAACTAGCGGGAGTTTCCCCGGCGGAGACCCAGTACTTC. Protein sequence: CASSELAGVSPAETQYF.